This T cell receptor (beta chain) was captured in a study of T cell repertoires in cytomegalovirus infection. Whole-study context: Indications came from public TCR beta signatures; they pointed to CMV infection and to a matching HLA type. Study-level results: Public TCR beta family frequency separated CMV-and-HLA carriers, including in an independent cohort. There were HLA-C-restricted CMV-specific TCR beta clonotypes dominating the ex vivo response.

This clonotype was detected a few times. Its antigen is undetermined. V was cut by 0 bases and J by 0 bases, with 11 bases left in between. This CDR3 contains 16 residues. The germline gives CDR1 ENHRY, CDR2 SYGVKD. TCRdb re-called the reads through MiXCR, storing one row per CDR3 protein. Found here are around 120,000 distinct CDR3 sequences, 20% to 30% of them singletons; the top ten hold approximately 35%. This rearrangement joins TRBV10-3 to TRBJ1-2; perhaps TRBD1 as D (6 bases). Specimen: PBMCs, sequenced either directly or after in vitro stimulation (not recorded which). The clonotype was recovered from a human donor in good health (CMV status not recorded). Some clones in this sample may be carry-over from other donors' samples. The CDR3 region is CAISESGAASNYGYTF. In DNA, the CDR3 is TGTGCCATCAGTGAGTCGGGGGCGGCTTCTAACTATGGCTACACCTTC.